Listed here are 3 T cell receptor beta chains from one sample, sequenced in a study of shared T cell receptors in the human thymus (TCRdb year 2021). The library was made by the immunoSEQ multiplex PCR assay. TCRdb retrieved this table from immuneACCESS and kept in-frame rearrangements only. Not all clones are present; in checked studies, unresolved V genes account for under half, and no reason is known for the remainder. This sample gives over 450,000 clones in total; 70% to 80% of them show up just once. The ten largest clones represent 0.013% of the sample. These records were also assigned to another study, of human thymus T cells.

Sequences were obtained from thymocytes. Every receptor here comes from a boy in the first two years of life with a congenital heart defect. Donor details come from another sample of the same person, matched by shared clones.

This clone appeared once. The chain's CDR3 is CASSSPPGQLRDFHSYEQYF. The CDR3 DNA follows: TGCGCCAGCAGCTCACCTCCGGGACAGCTACGGGACTTTCACTCCTACGAGCAGTACTTC. This chain connects TRBV4-1 to TRBJ2-7; a weak D match, TRBD1 (7 bases). The germline V gene has CDR1 MGHRA and CDR2 YSYEKL. This CDR3 spans 20 amino acids. V gave up 5 bases and J gave up 0 bases, with 29 bases separating them.

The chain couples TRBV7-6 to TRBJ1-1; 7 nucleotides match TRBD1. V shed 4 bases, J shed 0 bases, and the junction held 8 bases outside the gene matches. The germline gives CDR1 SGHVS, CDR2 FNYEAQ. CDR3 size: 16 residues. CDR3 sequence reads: CASSSGQPSMNTEAFF. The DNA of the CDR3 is TGTGCCAGCAGCTCGGGACAGCCAAGCATGAACACTGAAGCTTTCTTT.

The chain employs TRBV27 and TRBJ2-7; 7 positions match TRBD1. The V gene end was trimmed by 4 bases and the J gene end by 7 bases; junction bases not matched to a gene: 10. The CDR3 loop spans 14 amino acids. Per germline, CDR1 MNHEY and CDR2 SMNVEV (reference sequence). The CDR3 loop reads CASSSGQALGEQYF. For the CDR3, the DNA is TGTGCCAGCAGTTCCGGACAGGCCTTAGGGGAGCAGTACTTC.